These T cell receptor beta chains were read from a single sample in a study of T cell repertoires in cytomegalovirus infection. TCRdb itself ran the reads through MiXCR, one entry per CDR3 protein. The sample contains roughly 920,000 distinct CDR3 sequences, roughly 30% of which appear only once. The antigens for these receptors are not known. The input for sequencing was cultured CD8+ T cells from PBMCs, taken from culture after CMV antigen stimulation. The receptors were gathered from a human donor in good health (CMV status not recorded). Some clones in this sample may be carry-over from other donors' samples. Each CDR3 is given with its conserved first and last residue. The D gene is left open where the match is weak. The size field is filled for only some rows; it gives once, few, many or a size class.

TRBJ2-3,few,TRBD1,TRBV12-3/TRBV12-4,CASSPHGTGSTDTQYF,TGTGCCAGCAGCCCCCACGGGACAGGAAGCACAGATACGCAGTATTTT
TRBJ2-1,few,TRBD1,TRBV7-9,CASSLATGFEQFF,TGTGCCAGCAGCTTAGCGACAGGGTTTGAGCAGTTCTTC
TRBJ2-5,-,-,TRBV27,CASSLYDNQETQYF,TGTGCCAGCAGTTTATATGACAATCAAGAGACCCAGTACTTC
TRBJ2-3,-,-,TRBV28,CANSSPGRSTDTQYF,TGTGCCAACAGCTCGCCGGGACGAAGCACAGATACGCAGTATTTT
TRBJ2-1,many,TRBD1,TRBV7-9,CASSYGQASYNEQFF,TGTGCCAGCAGCTACGGACAGGCCTCCTACAATGAGCAGTTCTTC
TRBJ2-3,few,-,TRBV6-5,CASRPEIVTDTQYF,TGTGCCAGCAGGCCGGAAATAGTCACAGATACGCAGTATTTT
TRBJ2-7,few,TRBD1,TRBV4-2,CASSHPTKDRSSSYEQYF,TGTGCCAGCAGCCATCCAACTAAGGACAGGTCGAGCTCCTACGAGCAGTACTTC
TRBJ2-7,few,-,TRBV5-6,CASSLVQSSYEQYF,TGTGCCAGCAGCTTGGTACAGAGCTCCTACGAGCAGTACTTC
TRBJ2-1,few,TRBD2,TRBV6-2/TRBV6-3,CASSYGASGGPGNEQFF,TGTGCCAGCAGTTACGGGGCTAGCGGGGGGCCGGGGAATGAGCAGTTCTTC
TRBJ2-1,-,-,TRBV6-6,CASSSTGTGGEQFF,TGTGCCAGCAGTTCAACAGGGACGGGCGGTGAGCAGTTCTTC
TRBJ1-2,-,-,TRBV27,CASSSGVNYGYTF,TGTGCCAGCAGTTCCGGGGTTAACTATGGCTACACCTTC
TRBJ1-6,few,TRBD1,TRBV7-9,CASSQSLSQGAGNSPLHF,TGTGCCAGCAGCCAATCACTTTCCCAGGGGGCCGGTAATTCACCCCTCCACTTT
TRBJ2-1,-,-,TRBV5-1,CASSLGSAPYNEQFF,TGCGCCAGCAGCTTGGGGTCGGCCCCTTACAATGAGCAGTTCTTC
TRBJ1-2,-,-,TRBV7-3,CASSLTGPSNYGYTF,TGTGCCAGCAGCCTTACAGGGCCGTCTAACTATGGCTACACCTTC
TRBJ2-1,-,-,TRBV12-3/TRBV12-4,CATATIVNEQFF,TGTGCCACAGCAACTATAGTTAATGAGCAGTTTTTC
TRBJ2-3,-,-,TRBV9,CASSARGVTHTDTQYF,TGTGCCAGCAGCGCCCGTGGGGTTACACACACAGATACGCAGTATTTT
TRBJ2-2,-,-,TRBV29-1,CSVDGGGELFF,TGCAGCGTTGATGGGGGCGGGGAGCTGTTTTTT